This T cell receptor (beta chain) was obtained from a study of OX40 agonist ivuxolimab in advanced cancers. Across the whole study: Cohort: roughly 79% men, mean age 60, aged about 23 to 80.

Clones were sequenced by immunoSEQ multiplex PCR, and TCRdb holds only the in-frame ones, with some missing. The repertoire holds under 60,000 clones, 94% seen once, with about 12% in the top ten. The length of the CDR3 is 15 residues. Germline V CDR1 and CDR2: PRHDT, FYEKMQ (reference sequence). Trimming shortened V by 1 base and J by 2 bases, and 10 bases separated the two germline ends. The sample here was CD4+ or CD8+ T cells sorted from blood, taken in a trial of the OX40 agonist ivuxolimab. The sequence came from an adult with an advanced solid tumor such as melanoma, head and neck, liver or kidney cancer. The chain combines TRBV13 with TRBJ2-3; D remains ambiguous. In DNA, the CDR3 is TGTGCCAGCAGCTTAGAGGGCCGATACACAGATACGCAGTATTTT. Protein sequence: CASSLEGRYTDTQYF.